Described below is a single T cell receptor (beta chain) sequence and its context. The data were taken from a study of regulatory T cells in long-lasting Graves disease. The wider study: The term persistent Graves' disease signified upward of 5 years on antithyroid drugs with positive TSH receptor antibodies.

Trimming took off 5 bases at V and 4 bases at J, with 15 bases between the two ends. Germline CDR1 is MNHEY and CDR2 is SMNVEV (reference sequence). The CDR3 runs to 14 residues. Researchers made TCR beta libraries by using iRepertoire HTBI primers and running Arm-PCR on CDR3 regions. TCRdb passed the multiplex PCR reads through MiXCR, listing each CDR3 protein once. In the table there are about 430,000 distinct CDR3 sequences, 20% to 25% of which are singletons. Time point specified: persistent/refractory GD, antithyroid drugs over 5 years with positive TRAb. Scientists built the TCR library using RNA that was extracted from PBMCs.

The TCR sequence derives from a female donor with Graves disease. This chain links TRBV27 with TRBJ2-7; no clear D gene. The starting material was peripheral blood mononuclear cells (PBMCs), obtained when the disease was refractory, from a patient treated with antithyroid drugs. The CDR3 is CASSGVGGRYEQYF. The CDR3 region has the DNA TGTGCCAGCAGTGGCGTGGGTGGGCGGTACGAGCAGTACTTC.